The 10 T cell receptor beta chains in this list originate from one sample, sequenced in a study of relationships among human T cell subsets (TCRdb year 2010). Naive plus transitional T cells were isolated with anti-CD45RA microbeads from pooled isolated CD4+ and CD8+ T cells. To prepare the library, multiplex PCR was applied. Sequencing instrument: 454 GS FLX. TCR alpha and beta CDR3 regions were amplified from mRNA by semiquantitative ARM-PCR. In ARM-PCR, tagged nested gene-specific primers were applied first, and communal superprimers then carried out the exponential amplification. TCRdb reprocessed the public reads (quality trimming at Q25 with fastp, clone calling with MiXCR) and kept in-frame beta chains. Rows are combined by CDR3 protein, so each entry shows the most common genes and DNA. This sample gives approximately 7,300 distinct CDR3 sequences in total; about two thirds of them show up just once. The ten largest clones take up 52% of the sample.

Specimen: naive and transitional (CD45RA+) T cells sorted from blood. What the cell subset or site label conveys for this sample: CD45RA+ naive plus transitional T cells (Tn+t). These receptors were taken from a man aged 40-49 years in good health.

The CDR3 loop is CASSLSGRTLIEQYF. CDR3 bases: TGTGCCAGCAGCTTATCGGGTAGAACCCTAATCGAGCAGTACTTC. The chain carries TRBV7-8 and TRBJ2-7; D unclear. The CDR3 runs to 15 residues. Germline CDR1 and CDR2: SGHVS and FQNEAQ. The V and J ends lost 2 bases and 6 bases respectively, with 17 bases between them.

The chain has TRBV29-1 and TRBJ2-7; 8 bases are a match to TRBD2. CDR3 length: 15 residues. In germline, CDR1 is SQVTM, CDR2 ANQGSEA. V was clipped by 4 bases and J by 6 bases; unmatched bases: 14. CDR3 residues: CSVADLAGGNSEQYF. The DNA for the CDR3 is TGCAGCGTTGCCGATTTGGCGGGAGGCAATAGCGAGCAGTACTTC.

Turning to this clonotype: The CDR3 ends on some other residue instead of the conserved phenylalanine or tryptophan, so this is likely a read error. The V gene is TRBV13, the J gene TRBJ2-5; D remains unclear. CDR3 length: 15 amino acids. Germline assignment: CDR1 PRHDT and CDR2 FYEKMQ (reference sequence). V dropped 2 bases and J dropped 1 base, with 11 bases sitting between them. The CDR3 nucleotides are TGTGCCAGCAGCTTAAGGGTTCAGAGCCAAGAGACCCAGTACTCC. It specifies CASSLRVQSQETQYS.

The chain has TRBV29-1 and TRBJ2-1; TRBD1 or TRBD2 may be the D gene (5 bases each). Per germline, CDR1 SQVTM and CDR2 ANQGSEA. The CDR3 runs to 14 residues. V was cut by 6 bases and J by 8 bases, with 20 bases left in between. CDR3 residues: CSVPDLKRGDEQFF. The CDR3 DNA reads as TGCAGCGTGCCGGACCTAAAGAGGGGCGATGAGCAGTTCTTC.

This clonotype is a singleton in its sample. Here the CDR3 reads CASSLGSSSPLHF. CDR3 DNA sequence: TGTGCCAGCAGCTTAGGGTCGAGTTCACCCCTCCACTTT. V usage is TRBV11-2 and J usage is TRBJ1-6; D not certain. V was clipped by 1 base and J by 9 bases, with 7 bases between them. Germline CDR1 is SGHAT and CDR2 is FQNNGV. The CDR3 is 13 amino acids.

The DNA for the CDR3 is TGCGCCAGCAAATACGGGAACACTGAAGCTTTCTTT. Residues: CASKYGNTEAFF. The rearrangement joins TRBV5-1 to TRBJ1-1; D ambiguous. The CDR3 totals 12 residues. Germline CDR1 SGHRS, CDR2 YFSETQ. The V and J ends lost 6 bases and 1 base respectively, with 7 bases between them.

The chain recombines TRBV4-1 with TRBJ2-7; 7 bases align to TRBD1. Germline values: CDR1 MGHRA, CDR2 YSYEKL. There are 15 residues in the CDR3. Germline trimming cut 1 base from V and 3 bases from J; bases unmatched to any gene: 6. Here the CDR3 reads CASSQVWDSLYEQYF. The CDR3 DNA follows: TGCGCCAGCAGCCAAGTCTGGGACAGTCTCTACGAGCAGTACTTC.

This sequence joins TRBV27 and TRBJ2-7; no reliable D call. CDR3 length: 18 amino acids. V dropped 3 bases and J dropped 3 bases, with 24 bases sitting between them. CDR1 and CDR2 (germline): MNHEY, SMNVEV (reference sequence). The CDR3 spells CASSFSAPGQVFHYEQYF. CDR3 in DNA: TGTGCCAGCAGTTTCTCTGCTCCTGGGCAGGTCTTTCACTACGAGCAGTACTTC.

The V and J genes are TRBV29-1 and TRBJ2-1; 8 nucleotides align to TRBD2. Trimming took 6 bases from V and 6 from J; bases not matched to a gene: 13. The CDR3 consists of 15 residues. CDR1 and CDR2 from the germline V gene are SQVTM and ANQGSEA. The CDR3 loop is CSVRTGTGGSNEQFF. The CDR3 DNA follows: TGCAGCGTGCGTACGGGTACGGGAGGGAGCAATGAGCAGTTCTTC.

In its sample, this clonotype was seen a few times. The CDR3 sequence is CASSLRYSRGRTDTQYF. CDR3 coding DNA: TGCGCCAGCAGCTTGAGATACTCGCGGGGGAGAACAGATACGCAGTATTTT. The chain uses TRBV5-1 and TRBJ2-3, with 7 bases fitting TRBD2. The germline CDR1 and CDR2 sequences are SGHRS and YFSETQ. V was clipped by 1 base and J by 3 bases; unmatched bases: 11. The CDR3 is 17 amino acids. Together with reference TRBV5-1 and TRBJ2-3, the CDR3 gives the full variable domain: KAGVTQTPRYLIKTRGQQVTLSCSPISGHRSVSWYQQTPGQGLQFLFEYFSETQRNKGNFPGRFSGRQFSNSRSEMNVSTLELGDSALYLCASSLRYSRGRTDTQYFGPGTRLTVL.